This record looks at one TCR beta chain sequence and its context. Its antigen remains unknown. This CDR3 region has 15 residues. V gave up 3 bases and J gave up 1 base, with 15 bases separating them. Germline V lookup: CDR1 GTSNPN, CDR2 SVGIG (reference sequence). The record originates from a study of shared clonotypes between healthy human individuals. Study at large: Aged between 18 and 49, the donors were a couple of women and three men. Study outcomes and limitations: Sampling covered blood only; tissue repertoires likely differ. The sharing of 4.5% to 5% of naive CD4 clonotypes was seen across a few donors.

This table comes from immunoSEQ multiplex PCR, and its TCRdb copy is limited to in-frame clones, with some not included. The profile shows some 2,500,000 clones, 80% to 95% of them singletons. The specimen was naive CD4+ T cells from PBMCs. As to subset: CD45RA+ positively selected. This TCR came from a young man in good health. Some clones in this sample may be carry-over from other donors' samples. The V gene is TRBV30, the J gene TRBJ1-1; TRBD1 is a possible D gene (5 bases). This CDR3 reads CAWRSWDGRNTEAFF. The DNA for the CDR3 is TGTGCCTGGAGGAGCTGGGACGGGCGGAACACTGAAGCTTTCTTT.